The T cell receptor (beta chain) described here comes from a study of T cell responses to AZD1222 COVID-19 vaccine. General study findings and limits: Sampling captured repertoires only after the peak T cell response. Distributed over spike, vaccine-associated CD4 TCRs predominated at 160-218 and 743-854.

Here immunoSEQ multiplex PCR was the method, and the copy in TCRdb shows in-frame clones only, minus some. The data contain tens of thousands of clones, over 70% of them seen just once; the ten biggest clones take up about 5%. The sample holds one count of this clone. As yet, its antigen is unknown. This CDR3 has 16 residues. J lost 0 bases, V lost 4 bases, and 6 bases had no gene match. Germline-derived CDR1 and CDR2 are LGHDT and YNNKEL (reference sequence). This receptor was obtained from an adult who received the AZD1222 COVID-19 vaccine. This material consisted of peripheral blood, taken 28 days after the second AZD1222 dose. V is TRBV3-1 (or the pseudogene TRBV3-2) and J is TRBJ1-3; 7 nucleotides align to TRBD1. CDR3 in amino acids: CASSPNSGGSGNTIYF. The CDR3 bases are TGTGCCAGCAGCCCCAACTCAGGGGGCTCTGGAAACACCATATATTTT.